This T cell receptor beta chain stems from a study of T-cell memory formation after mild COVID-19. This clonotype was recorded a few times. What it binds is not known. The CDR3 runs to 14 residues. In germline, CDR1 is DFQATT, CDR2 SNEGSKA (reference sequence). J gave up 7 bases and V 2 bases, and 6 bases lay outside the gene matches. Libraries for TCRalpha and TCRbeta carried sample barcodes and unique molecular identifiers via 5'RACE. TCRdb analysed the 5' RACE reads with MiXCR anew, one entry per CDR3 protein. This table has about 540,000 distinct CDR3 sequences, around 21% appearing once. Study findings and constraints: Unconfirmed was the SARS-CoV-2 specificity of second-wave clones that peaked on day 37. Among CD4+ contracting clones, most were CM and EM, and CD8+ ones EMRA. The study found balanced CD4/CD8 in clones contracting day 15 to 85 and a CD4+ lean in later expanders.

The clonotype comes from an adult woman who had mild COVID-19 (a few samples of this study predate the infection). Cell type and time point are not known. The chain is built from TRBV20-1 and TRBJ2-1; 9 nucleotides line up with TRBD2. The sequenced material came from PBMCs or a T cell subset sorted from them (not recorded which). CDR3 nucleotide sequence: TGCAGTGCTAGAAATCTAGCGGGAAAGAATGAGCAGTTCTTC. It yields the protein CSARNLAGKNEQFF.